One sample yielded the 15 T cell receptor beta chains listed below, sequenced in a study of beta chain features in type 1 diabetes. The entirety of the isolated RNA underwent reverse transcription, so expressed TCRB transcripts were sequenced. TCRdb's table, derived via immunoSEQ multiplex PCR, lists solely in-frame clones and lacks some. Here the sample spans hundreds of thousands of clones, about 32% being singletons. Sequenced material: naive CD4+ T cells from blood. These receptors were collected from a young man in good health.

The J gene is TRBJ2-7, the V gene TRBV9; 8 positions match TRBD2. This CDR3 is built from 15 residues. CDR1 and CDR2 (germline): SGDLS, YYNGEE. The V segment lost 3 bases and the J segment 7 bases; nucleotides outside the gene matches: 12. CDR3 residues: CASSAGGRPFEEQYF. The DNA for the CDR3 is TGTGCCAGCAGCGCGGGCGGGAGGCCCTTCGAGGAGCAGTACTTC. Full variable domain (outside the CDR3, taken from reference TRBV9 and TRBJ2-7): DSGVTQTPKHLITATGQRVTLRCSPRSGDLSVYWYQQSLDQGLQFLIQYYNGEERAKGNILERFSAQQFPDLHSELNLSSLELGDSALYFCASSAGGRPFEEQYFGPGTRLTVT.

In regard to this clone: This same CDR3 is encoded by further DNA sequences in the sample. The rearrangement links TRBV10-3 to TRBJ2-1, with a tentative D call TRBD2 (6 bases). This CDR3 has 15 amino acids. Per the germline V gene, CDR1 is ENHRY and CDR2 is SYGVKD. The V gene lost 2 bases and the J gene lost 1 base, with 9 bases spanning the gap. The CDR3 DNA follows: TGTGCCATCAGTGAGGCCGGGGGATCCTACAATGAGCAGTTCTTC. Translated: CAISEAGGSYNEQFF.

A few counts support this clone. This sequence joins TRBV4-2 and TRBJ2-5, with TRBD2 identical over 9 bases. V lost 4 bases and J lost 2; bases outside the gene matches: 5. CDR3 length: 15 residues. CDR1 is LGHNA and CDR2 is YNFKEQ in the germline V gene. In DNA, the CDR3 is TGTGCCAGCAGCCTGACTAGCGGCAGACAAGAGACCCAGTACTTC. This translates into CASSLTSGRQETQYF.

This clone was counted a few times. This chain joins TRBV9 and TRBJ1-1; 7 nucleotides align to TRBD1. The CDR3 covers 15 residues. Germline V gene sequence: CDR1 SGDLS, CDR2 YYNGEE. Losses at the gene ends were 0 bases for V and 1 base for J; bases not matched to a gene: 3. The CDR3 sequence: CASSVGRGSNTEAFF. As DNA, the CDR3 is TGTGCCAGCAGCGTAGGCAGGGGGTCGAACACTGAAGCTTTCTTT.

CDR3 in DNA: TGTGCCAGCACCCCTAATGTCGCGGGAGGGCCGGGAAACATTCAGTACTTC. Translated: CASTPNVAGGPGNIQYF. The rearrangement joins TRBV7-6 to TRBJ2-4; 9 bases are shared with TRBD2. Germline assignment: CDR1 SGHVS and CDR2 FNYEAQ. Trimming at V came to 7 bases and at J to 6 bases, leaving 16 bases not matched to a gene. The CDR3 consists of 17 residues.

The table lists this clone with a count of one. This chain joins TRBV7-2 and TRBJ2-2; D gene uncertain. V was shortened by 4 bases and J by 7 bases, with 7 bases between the two germline ends. The CDR3 covers 12 residues. The germline V gene has CDR1 SGHTA and CDR2 FQGNSA. The chain's CDR3 is CASSSPGGELFF. CDR3 in DNA: TGTGCCAGCAGCTCGCCGGGCGGGGAGCTGTTTTTT.

V usage is TRBV29-1 and J usage is TRBJ2-1; D is perhaps TRBD2 (5 bases). Germline CDR1 is SQVTM and CDR2 is ANQGSEA. V gave up 2 bases and J gave up 3 bases, with 11 bases separating them. The length of the CDR3 is 14 residues. The CDR3 bases are TGCAGCGTTGAAAAAAGCGGAAACTACAATGAGCAGTTCTTC. It is translated as CSVEKSGNYNEQFF.

This clone has a handful of counts. The chain links TRBV6-1 to TRBJ2-1; D might be TRBD2 (6 bases). The germline CDR1 and CDR2 sequences are MNHNS and SASEGT. The CDR3 is 15 amino acids. With 2 bases removed from V and 15 bases from J, the gap between germline ends came to 23 bases. DNA for the CDR3: TGTGCCAGCAGTGAACGGCTGGGAGGAGGGATTCCTCGGTTCTTC. It codes for CASSERLGGGIPRFF.

The chain has TRBV18 and TRBJ2-4; TRBD1 might be the D (6 bases). CDR3 length equals 19 residues. V lost 3 bases to trimming and J lost 0 bases, with 21 bases between them. CDR1 and CDR2 (germline): KGHSH, LQKENI. In nucleotides, the CDR3 is TGTGCCAGCTCACCGAAACAGGGAAAGACCATATTAGCCAAAAACATTCAGTACTTC. Translating it yields CASSPKQGKTILAKNIQYF.

This clone was observed a few times. This chain uses TRBV21-1 with TRBJ2-7; the DNA was not used to check the table's D call, TRBD1. TRBV21-1 is tagged as a pseudogene. CDR3 length: 16 residues. DNA of the CDR3: TGTGCCAGCAGCAAAGAACACAGGGGGCTTCAGGACGAGCAGTACTTC. Its protein is CASSKEHRGLQDEQYF.

The sample holds a few counts of this clone. The chain recombines TRBV6-5 with TRBJ2-5, with D maybe TRBD2 (5 bases). The ends were cut back, 7 bases at V and 5 bases at J, with 8 bases in the middle. CDR1 is MNHEY, CDR2 SVGAGI, per germline. The CDR3 is 11 amino acids. CDR3 loop: CASNTGETQYF. The CDR3 nucleotides are TGTGCCAGCAATACGGGGGAGACCCAGTACTTC.

V and J are TRBV14 and TRBJ2-7; 7 nucleotides agree with TRBD1. Germline V gene lookup returns CDR1 SGHDN and CDR2 FVKESK. V trimming: 4 bases; J trimming: 6 bases; junction bases outside the gene matches: 9. The CDR3 is 14 amino acids. CDR3 region: CASSPLTGYGEQYF. Written as DNA, the CDR3 is TGTGCCAGCAGCCCGCTGACAGGGTACGGCGAGCAGTACTTC.

The gene calls are TRBV30 and TRBJ1-2; D remains ambiguous. The CDR3 extends over 13 amino acids. The germline V and J ends were trimmed by 5 bases and 8 bases, with 18 bases remaining between them. Per the germline V gene, CDR1 is GTSNPN and CDR2 is SVGIG (reference sequence). CDR3 sequence reads: CAWRSDSPLGYTF. For the CDR3, the DNA is TGTGCCTGGCGGAGTGACTCCCCCTTGGGCTACACCTTC.

The CDR3 sequence is CASRTDRDYGYTF. CDR3 nucleotides: TGTGCCAGCAGGACCGACAGGGACTATGGCTACACCTTC. V gene TRBV6-5 combines with J gene TRBJ1-2; TRBD1 agrees at 7 bases. The CDR3 extends over 13 amino acids. J gave up 3 bases and V 6 bases, and 4 bases lay outside the gene matches. Germline V gene data show CDR1 as MNHEY and CDR2 as SVGAGI.

The V gene is TRBV30, the J gene TRBJ2-1; D unclear. Looked up from germline, CDR1 is GTSNPN and CDR2 is SVGIG (reference sequence). Trimming stripped 4 bases from V and 7 bases from J, with 11 bases between. The CDR3 totals 12 residues. The CDR3 loop reads CAWTPLENEQFF. CDR3 DNA sequence: TGTGCCTGGACCCCCCTGGAAAATGAGCAGTTCTTC.